These 22 T cell receptor beta chains came from one sample sequenced in a study of OX40 agonist ivuxolimab in advanced cancers. Libraries were prepared by immunoSEQ multiplex PCR; TCRdb keeps only in-frame clonotypes and omits some of them. Of about 64,000 clones detected, over 80% appear once; the ten largest clones hold 2.8%. Sequencing was performed on CD4+ or CD8+ T cells sorted from blood, taken in a trial of the OX40 agonist ivuxolimab. The receptors come from an adult with an advanced solid tumor such as melanoma, head and neck, liver or kidney cancer.

The CDR3 bases are TGTGCCAGCAGTGAAATGCCTTCAGGTGAGCAGTTCTTC. Protein sequence: CASSEMPSGEQFF. The chain joins TRBV2 to TRBJ2-1, with no clear D. This CDR3 is 13 amino acids long. V lost 2 bases and J 9 bases, leaving 11 bases between the germline ends. Looked up from germline, CDR1 is SNHLY and CDR2 is FYNNEI.

This chain joins TRBV4-2 and TRBJ1-1, with D perhaps matching TRBD1 (5 bases). Germline V gives CDR1 LGHNA, CDR2 YNFKEQ. This CDR3 region has 11 residues. The germline V and J ends were trimmed by 6 bases and 6 bases, with 8 bases remaining between them. The CDR3 protein is CASRGEAEAFF. CDR3 DNA sequence: TGTGCCAGCAGGGGGGAGGCTGAAGCTTTCTTT.

The gene calls are TRBV7-8 and TRBJ1-5; D is possibly TRBD1 (5 bases). Trimming stripped 2 bases from V and 1 base from J, with 9 bases between. CDR3 size: 15 residues. CDR1 and CDR2 (germline): SGHVS, FQNEAQ. Here the CDR3 reads CASSLLGDSNQPQHF. The DNA for the CDR3 is TGTGCCAGCAGCTTACTAGGGGACAGCAATCAGCCCCAGCATTTT. The full variable domain, in which reference TRBV7-8 and TRBJ1-5 provide the parts outside the CDR3, is GAGVSQSPRYKVAKRGQDVALRCDPISGHVSLFWYQQALGQGPEFLTYFQNEAQLDKSGLPSDRFFAERPEGSVSTLKIQRTQQEDSAVYLCASSLLGDSNQPQHFGDGTRLSIL.

The genes are TRBV18 and TRBJ1-1, with a tentative D call TRBD1 (5 bases). The CDR3 covers 13 residues. Germline V gene lookup returns CDR1 KGHSH and CDR2 LQKENI. Trimming took 8 bases from V and 3 from J, leaving 13 bases between them. CDR3 region: CASTAGLYTEAFF. In DNA, the CDR3 is TGTGCCAGCACAGCAGGGTTATACACTGAAGCTTTCTTT.

The CDR3 loop is CASSKRHHYEQYF. The CDR3 DNA is TGTGCCAGCAGCAAGCGGCATCATTACGAGCAGTACTTC. The V gene is TRBV21-1, the J gene TRBJ2-7; the listed D gene, TRBD2, was not tested against the DNA. TRBV21-1 is classified as a pseudogene. This CDR3 region has 13 residues.

The genes are TRBV19 and TRBJ1-5, with D possibly TRBD1 on 6 matching bases. The CDR3 totals 14 residues. Trimming cost V 5 bases and J 7 bases, with 15 bases left between them. From germline, CDR1 is LNHDA and CDR2 SQIVND (reference sequence). CDR3 protein: CASSSTGSEQPQHF. CDR3 coding DNA: TGTGCCAGTAGTTCCACAGGGTCTGAACAGCCCCAGCATTTT. Based on the CDR3 plus reference TRBV19 and TRBJ1-5, the full variable domain is DGGITQSPKYLFRKEGQNVTLSCEQNLNHDAMYWYRQDPGQGLRLIYYSQIVNDFQKGDIAEGYSVSREKKESFPLTVTSAQKNPTAFYLCASSSTGSEQPQHFGDGTRLSIL.

The rearrangement joins TRBV6-5 to TRBJ1-5; D gene ambiguous. The ends were cut back, 2 bases at V and 4 bases at J, with 9 bases in the middle. The CDR3 extends over 14 amino acids. Looked up from germline, CDR1 is MNHEY and CDR2 is SVGAGI. DNA of the CDR3: TGTGCCAGCAGTTACGGGTTGGGGAATCAGCCCCAGCATTTT. Translation: CASSYGLGNQPQHF.

The chain links TRBV5-1 to TRBJ2-7; no definite D call. Germline V gives CDR1 SGHRS, CDR2 YFSETQ. Trimming took off 0 bases at V and 0 bases at J, with 10 bases between the two ends. The CDR3 covers 15 residues. The CDR3 here is CASSLEPTASYEQYF. The CDR3 nucleotides are TGCGCCAGCAGCTTGGAACCGACGGCCTCCTACGAGCAGTACTTC.

This chain joins TRBV2 and TRBJ1-5; 7 nucleotides agree with TRBD1. Germline V CDR1 and CDR2: SNHLY, FYNNEI. The CDR3 runs to 16 residues. Losses at the gene ends were 6 bases for V and 0 bases for J; bases not matched to a gene: 8. CDR3 sequence reads: CASREGQSYSNQPQHF. The CDR3 coding sequence is TGTGCCAGCAGGGAGGGACAGAGTTATAGCAATCAGCCCCAGCATTTT.

CDR3 sequence reads: CASSRNLRGEQYF. In DNA form, the CDR3 reads TGTGCCAGCAGCCGTAATTTGCGGGGCGAGCAGTACTTC. The J gene is TRBJ2-7, the V gene TRBV9; D possibly corresponds to TRBD2 (6 bases). CDR1 is SGDLS, CDR2 YYNGEE, per germline. This CDR3 region has 13 residues. Trimming took 4 bases from V and 6 from J, leaving 14 bases between them.

The chain recombines TRBV9 with TRBJ2-7; no definite D call. V gave up 0 bases and J gave up 2 bases, with 9 bases separating them. The germline gives CDR1 SGDLS, CDR2 YYNGEE. The CDR3 contains 14 residues. CDR3 bases: TGTGCCAGCAGCGTAGACCCGATTACCTACGAGCAGTACTTC. The encoded protein is CASSVDPITYEQYF.

The rearrangement joins TRBV23-1 to TRBJ2-7; TRBD1 matches at 9 bases. TRBV23-1 is marked as an open reading frame, function uncertain. V was clipped by 4 bases and J by 4 bases; unmatched bases: 5. This CDR3 has 14 amino acids. The DNA for the CDR3 is TGCGCCAGCAGTCTGGACAGGGGAATTTACGAGCAGTACTTC. Translation: CASSLDRGIYEQYF.

This chain joins TRBV5-1 and TRBJ2-2; D is possibly TRBD2 (5 bases). CDR3 length equals 15 residues. Germline CDR1 SGHRS, CDR2 YFSETQ. V dropped 4 bases and J dropped 6 bases, with 16 bases sitting between them. The chain's CDR3 is CASSQTDGAAGELFF. In DNA, the CDR3 is TGCGCCAGCAGCCAAACCGACGGAGCGGCCGGGGAGCTGTTTTTT. The entire variable domain, with the rest obtained from reference TRBV5-1 and TRBJ2-2, is as follows: KAGVTQTPRYLIKTRGQQVTLSCSPISGHRSVSWYQQTPGQGLQFLFEYFSETQRNKGNFPGRFSGRQFSNSRSEMNVSTLELGDSALYLCASSQTDGAAGELFFGEGSRLTVL.

V gene TRBV7-6 combines with J gene TRBJ2-7; D uncertain. The CDR3 covers 12 residues. Trimming shortened V by 1 base and J by 3 bases, and 4 bases separated the two germline ends. Germline assignment: CDR1 SGHVS and CDR2 FNYEAQ. Here the CDR3 reads CASSLGFYEQYF. CDR3 DNA sequence: TGTGCCAGCAGCTTAGGGTTCTACGAGCAGTACTTC. Filled out from reference TRBV7-6 and TRBJ2-7, the complete variable domain reads GAGVSQSPRYKVTKRGQDVALRCDPISGHVSLYWYRQALGQGPEFLTYFNYEAQQDKSGLPNDRFSAERPEGSISTLTIQRTEQRDSAMYRCASSLGFYEQYFGPGTRLTVT.

CDR3 in amino acids: CASSRGLSSYNEQFF. In DNA form, the CDR3 reads TGTGCCAGCAGCCGCGGGCTTAGCTCCTACAATGAGCAGTTCTTC. The chain recombines TRBV11-3 with TRBJ2-1; TRBD2 is a possible D gene (5 bases). V shed 5 bases and J shed 0 bases, with 11 bases lying between them. This CDR3 comprises 15 residues. Germline V lookup: CDR1 SGHNT, CDR2 YENEEA.

A single count supports this clone. The gene calls are TRBV7-9 and TRBJ1-2; 11 nucleotides line up with TRBD1. V gave up 5 bases and J gave up 6 bases; unmatched junction bases: 11. The V gene's germline CDR1 is SEHNR and CDR2 FQNEAQ (reference sequence). The CDR3 contains 16 residues. The chain's CDR3 is CASSERDRGKKNGYTF. The CDR3 DNA sequence: TGTGCCAGCAGCGAACGGGACAGGGGGAAAAAGAATGGCTACACCTTC.

The chain is built from TRBV10-3 and TRBJ2-3; 7 bases line up with TRBD1. V shed 7 bases and J 2 bases; nucleotides not matched to a gene: 6. The CDR3 is 14 amino acids. The germline CDR1 and CDR2 sequences are ENHRY and SYGVKD. The CDR3 coding sequence is TGTGCCATCACCGGGACAGACCTCACAGATACGCAGTATTTT. Residues: CAITGTDLTDTQYF.

This chain connects TRBV29-1 to TRBJ1-1; 10 nucleotides align to TRBD1. Trimming cost V 7 bases and J 4 bases; bases outside gene matches: 6. The CDR3 runs 13 residues. From germline, CDR1 is SQVTM and CDR2 ANQGSEA. The CDR3 bases are TGCAGCGACCGTCGGACAGGGGGCACTGAAGCTTTCTTT. Residues: CSDRRTGGTEAFF.

This clone was counted between two and nine times. As DNA, the CDR3 is TGTGCCTGGACACCCGGGACGGCAGTCTCTGGAAACACCATATATTTT. Translation gives CAWTPGTAVSGNTIYF. The chain combines TRBV30 with TRBJ1-3, with D possibly TRBD1 on 5 matching bases. From germline, CDR1 is GTSNPN and CDR2 SVGIG (reference sequence). Trimming left V 4 bases short and J 0 bases short, with 16 bases between. The CDR3 is 16 amino acids.

The chain has TRBV5-1 and TRBJ2-1; D call uncertain. V was clipped by 0 bases and J by 5 bases, with 6 bases between them. CDR3 length: 13 residues. Germline loops: CDR1 SGHRS, CDR2 YFSETQ. CDR3 sequence: CASSLGSDNEQFF. The DNA for the CDR3 is TGCGCCAGCAGCTTGGGAAGCGACAATGAGCAGTTCTTC.

The sample holds a few counts of this clone. This chain uses TRBV11-2 with TRBJ2-2, with D possibly TRBD2 on 5 matching bases. CDR1 is SGHAT, CDR2 FQNNGV, per germline. CDR3 length: 15 residues. The ends were cut back, 7 bases at V and 6 bases at J, with 18 bases in the middle. CDR3 in DNA: TGTGCCAGCACCGCCTCGGGGTGGGTAGCCGGGGAGCTGTTTTTT. Its protein is CASTASGWVAGELFF.

The rearrangement links TRBV9 to TRBJ2-1; D not certain. From germline, CDR1 is SGDLS and CDR2 YYNGEE. This CDR3 comprises 12 residues. V shed 3 bases and J shed 5 bases, with 6 bases lying between them. DNA of the CDR3: TGTGCCAGCAGCGGGGCGAACAATGAGCAGTTCTTC. It specifies CASSGANNEQFF.